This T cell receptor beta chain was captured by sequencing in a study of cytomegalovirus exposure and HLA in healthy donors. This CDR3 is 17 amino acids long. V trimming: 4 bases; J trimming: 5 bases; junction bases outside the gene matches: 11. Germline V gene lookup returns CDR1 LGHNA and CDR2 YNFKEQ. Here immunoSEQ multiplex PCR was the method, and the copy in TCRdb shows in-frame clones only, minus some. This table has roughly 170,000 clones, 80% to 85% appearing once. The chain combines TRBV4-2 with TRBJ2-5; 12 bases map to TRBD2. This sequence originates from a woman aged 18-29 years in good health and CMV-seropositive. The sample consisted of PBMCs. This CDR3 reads CASSLSFRTSGAETQYF. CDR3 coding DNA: TGTGCCAGCAGCCTCTCTTTTCGGACTAGCGGGGCTGAGACCCAGTACTTC.